A single T cell receptor (beta chain) is shown here with its context. Its antigen specificity is not known. Within one base of it there is no much larger clone, and no base qualities were kept. From the cysteine up to the phenylalanine, the CDR3 has a length of 15 residues. Solely the CDR3 DNA is kept, with 45 bases framed from the first base. V sheds 4 bases and J sheds 3 bases, leaving 10 bases between their ends. Sequences MNHEY (CDR1) and SVGEGT (CDR2) are obtained from the germline V gene. The data originate from a study of T cell repertoires in cytomegalovirus infection (dated by TCRdb to the late 2010s). Regarding the study in general: Peptide stimulations targeted recently identified HLA-C-restricted CMV epitopes, whose presentation resists viral immunomodulation, together with well-studied HLA-B-restricted epitopes. The HLA type of each donor mattered for the analysis, because public TCR beta signatures pointed to carriage of CMV infection along with the matching HLA type.

General study outcomes and caveats: The ex vivo response was dominated by HLA-C-restricted CMV-specific TCR beta clonotypes, which also provided the single most frequent clonotype in two of eight donors. Carriers of CMV infection plus the relevant HLA type were discriminated by the cumulative frequency of public TCR beta family members in the study cohort and in an independent 352-donor cohort.

The label giving this sample's treatment or condition can be read as: in vitro stimulation with specific CMV peptide epitopes to enrich CMV-specific T cells. The listed sequencing device is Illumina HiSeq 1500. The public reads were reanalyzed by TCRdb: fastp trimming at Q25, MiXCR alignment, in-frame beta chains only. Rows merge per CDR3 protein into single entries with the most common DNA and genes. The sample profile shows 650,000 to 900,000 distinct CDR3 sequences; approximately 32% of them were found once. The top ten clones comprise under 15% of the sample. This receptor chain uses TRBV6-2 or TRBV6-3 and TRBJ1-6; TRBD1 is possibly the D segment (5 matching bases). This TCR derives from a human donor in good health (CMV status not recorded). Some clones in this sample may be carry-over from other donors' samples. Source: cultured CD8+ T cells from PBMCs, taken from culture after CMV antigen stimulation. The sequenced DNA: TGTGCCAGCAGTTGGGGGAGCGTCTATAATTCACCCCTCCACTTT. This gives the protein CASSWGSVYNSPLHF.